Given below is one T cell receptor beta chain in context. This sample was taken from a study of blood T cell repertoires in COVID-19. Sequencing was performed with immunoSEQ multiplex PCR; in TCRdb, only in-frame clones are kept and a portion is missing. The data contain 300,000 to 400,000 clones, 89% of them singletons. This CDR3 has 18 residues. The V gene's germline CDR1 is MDHEN and CDR2 SYDVKM. With 4 bases clipped from V and 0 bases from J, the junction kept 11 bases outside the gene matches. This receptor was obtained from a man between 60 and 75 years old who had recovered from COVID-19. Sequenced input: PBMCs or T cells enriched from blood (not recorded which). This chain uses TRBV28 with TRBJ1-4, with 7 bases identical to TRBD1. The CDR3 nucleotides are TGTGCCAGCAGTTCGACAGGGTTCGCACTTGCAACTAATGAAAAACTGTTTTTT. Protein sequence: CASSSTGFALATNEKLFF.